The TCR beta chain under discussion was sequenced for a study of T-cell memory formation after mild COVID-19. This CDR3 has 14 amino acids. The V segment lost 6 bases and the J segment 5 bases; nucleotides outside the gene matches: 9. The germline V gene encodes CDR1 SEHNR and CDR2 FQNEAQ (reference sequence). This clonotype was seen a handful of times. TCRdb reprocessed the 5' RACE reads via MiXCR and lists one record per CDR3 protein. The table lists about 340,000 distinct CDR3 sequences, roughly 20% of them singletons. The receptor's source is an adult woman who had mild COVID-19 (a few samples of this study predate the infection). Cell type and time point are not known. The material sequenced was PBMCs or a T cell subset sorted from them (not recorded which). The V and J genes are TRBV7-9 and TRBJ2-7; 8 bases agree with TRBD1. CDR3 region: CASRSGQGRNEQYF. Here the CDR3 DNA reads TGTGCCAGCAGATCCGGACAGGGTCGGAACGAGCAGTACTTC.